Listed below are T cell receptor beta chains from one sample, sequenced in a study of T cell responses to AZD1222 COVID-19 vaccine. This table comes from immunoSEQ multiplex PCR, and its TCRdb copy is limited to in-frame clones, with some not included. The sample data list about 140,000 clones. Sequenced input: peripheral blood. Source of these receptors: an adult in good health. Both conserved end residues are trimmed from each CDR3. Fields, in order: V gene, J gene, CDR3 protein.

>TRBV2|TRBJ1-2
AREGGTGTGSVYGYT
>TRBV30|TRBJ2-6
AWNGENPTSGANVLT
>TRBV28|TRBJ1-1
ASINTGVRRTEAF
>TRBV29-1|TRBJ1-2
SVEGQNYGYT
>TRBV7-6|TRBJ1-1
ASSQPNTEAF
>TRBV21-1|TRBJ2-3
ASSKVGGRGYTDTQY
>TRBV28|TRBJ1-5
ASSPHGGTGYYSNQPQH
>TRBV11-2|TRBJ1-5
ASSYGTGYSNQPQH
>TRBV6-5|TRBJ2-1
ASGRVAGNEQF
>TRBV4-1|TRBJ1-6
ASSQEAGQGVSPLH
>TRBV6-2/TRBV6-3|TRBJ1-2
ASSYSGDYGYT
>TRBV6-5|TRBJ1-5
ASSTDRNQPQH
>TRBV6-5|TRBJ1-1
ASSYSENTEAF
>TRBV11-2|TRBJ1-3
ASSFYGSGNTIY